Sequencing of this T cell receptor (beta chain) was carried out in a study of control samples from healthy donors and cancer patients. This clone has only one observation. Clones were read by immunoSEQ multiplex PCR, and TCRdb kept only the in-frame ones, dropping some. The repertoire holds 150,000 or so clones, with 80% to 95% as singletons. From germline, CDR1 is SEHNR and CDR2 FQNEAQ (reference sequence). This CDR3 comprises 11 residues. V gave up 6 bases and J gave up 7 bases, with 10 bases separating them. The rearrangement links TRBV7-9 to TRBJ2-7; D remains unclear. This sequence was found in a man aged 18 to 35 in good health. The sequencing sample was made of blood. DNA of the CDR3: TGTGCCAGCAGTCTAGGGCGAGAGCAGTACTTC. This codes for CASSLGREQYF.